This T cell receptor beta chain appears in the sequencing data of a study of shared clonotypes between healthy human individuals. Study results and caveats: Only blood was sampled; tissue repertoires likely differ.

This CDR3 comprises 15 residues. With 4 bases removed from V and 4 bases from J, the gap between germline ends came to 14 bases. Germline CDR1 reads SGHVS; CDR2 reads FQNEAQ. Template amounts of roughly 280 ng DNA, tens of thousands of T cell genomes, were employed in unsorted PBMC replicate PCRs. Assay: immunoSEQ multiplex PCR; the TCRdb copy retains only in-frame clones and omits some. The sample has 450,000 to 500,000 clones; approximately 81% are singletons. Healthy adults negative for HIV, lacking recent acute infections or vaccinations, served as donors. Donors were Caucasian adults residing in Nashville, Tennessee, USA. Concerning this clone: Antigen specificity is unknown.

The receptor was derived from a woman between 40 and 55 years old in good health. Some clones in this sample may be carry-over from other donors' samples. The chain is built from TRBV7-8 and TRBJ1-3, with D possibly TRBD1 on 5 matching bases. Sequencing was carried out using PBMCs. CDR3 DNA sequence: TGTGCCAGCAGCTATGCCGGGACCGGGGGAAACACCATATATTTT. Residues: CASSYAGTGGNTIYF.